Presented here are 2 T cell receptor beta chains from one specimen sequenced in a study of shared clonotypes between healthy human individuals (dated by TCRdb to the early 2020s). Libraries were prepared through the immunoSEQ multiplex PCR assay. Not all clones reach the TCRdb copy of this immuneACCESS table, which keeps in-frame sequences only. Checked studies attribute under half of the gap to unresolved V genes and leave the rest unexplained. This sample has about 1.1 million clones in its table, and around three quarters of those were observed once. 0.89% of the sample is held by the ten biggest clonotypes. Sequencing was performed on memory CD4+ T cells from PBMCs. The sample's cell subset or site label, in plain terms: CD45RA-negative fraction. Source of these receptors: a man between 18 and 29 years old in good health. Some clones in this sample may be carry-over from other donors' samples.

The V gene is TRBV5-1, the J gene TRBJ2-5, with a weak D call TRBD1 (6 bases). The germline gives CDR1 SGHRS, CDR2 YFSETQ. V was cut by 1 base and J by 4 bases, with 14 bases left in between. The CDR3 contains 15 residues. The CDR3 DNA reads as TGCGCCAGCAGCTTGCAGGGGCTGGGGTCAGAGACCCAGTACTTC. Amino acid sequence: CASSLQGLGSETQYF.

This clone has more than one count but fewer than ten. This chain connects TRBV28 to TRBJ1-2; perhaps TRBD1 as D (6 bases). V lost 3 bases and J 7 bases, leaving 12 bases between the germline ends. The germline V gene encodes CDR1 MDHEN and CDR2 SYDVKM. The CDR3 length is 13 residues. The DNA for the CDR3 is TGTGCCAGCAGTTTGTCAGGGGAGGTTGGCTACACCTTC. Amino acid sequence: CASSLSGEVGYTF.